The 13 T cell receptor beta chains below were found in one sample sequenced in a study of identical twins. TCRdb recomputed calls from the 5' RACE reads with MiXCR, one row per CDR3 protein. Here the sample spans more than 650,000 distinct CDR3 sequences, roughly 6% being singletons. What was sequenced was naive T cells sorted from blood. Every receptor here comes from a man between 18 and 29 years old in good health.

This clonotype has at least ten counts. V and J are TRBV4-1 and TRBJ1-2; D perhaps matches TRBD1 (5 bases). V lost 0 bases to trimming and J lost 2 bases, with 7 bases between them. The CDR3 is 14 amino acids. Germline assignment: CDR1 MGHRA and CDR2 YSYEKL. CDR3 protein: CASSQDDRNYGYTF. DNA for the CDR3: TGCGCCAGCAGCCAAGATGACAGAAACTATGGCTACACCTTC.

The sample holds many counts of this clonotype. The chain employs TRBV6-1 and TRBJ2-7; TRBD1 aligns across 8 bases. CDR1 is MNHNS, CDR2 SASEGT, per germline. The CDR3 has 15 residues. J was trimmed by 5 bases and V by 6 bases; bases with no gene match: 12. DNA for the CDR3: TGTGCCAGCAGACTGGACAGGGCCGTGACCGACGAGCAGTACTTC. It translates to CASRLDRAVTDEQYF.

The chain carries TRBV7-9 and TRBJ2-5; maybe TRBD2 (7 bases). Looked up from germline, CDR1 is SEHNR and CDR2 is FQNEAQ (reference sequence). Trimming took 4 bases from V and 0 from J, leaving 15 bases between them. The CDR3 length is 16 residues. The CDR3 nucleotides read TGTGCCAGCAGCTCGAGGGGGGGACGCGACCAAGAGACCCAGTACTTC. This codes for CASSSRGGRDQETQYF.

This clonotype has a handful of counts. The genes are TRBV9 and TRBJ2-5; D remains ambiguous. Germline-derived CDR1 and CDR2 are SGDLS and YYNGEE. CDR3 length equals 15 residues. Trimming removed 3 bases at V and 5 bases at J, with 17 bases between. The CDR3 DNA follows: TGTGCCAGCAGCGCCCTTAGAGCCCCTTCGGAGACCCAGTACTTC. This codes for CASSALRAPSETQYF.

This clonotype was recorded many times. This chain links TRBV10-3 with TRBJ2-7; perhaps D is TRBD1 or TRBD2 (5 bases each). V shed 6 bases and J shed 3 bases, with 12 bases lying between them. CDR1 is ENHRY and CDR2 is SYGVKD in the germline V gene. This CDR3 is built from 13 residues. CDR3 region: CAISWDRSYEQYV. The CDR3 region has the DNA TGTGCCATCAGCTGGGACCGGAGCTACGAGCAGTACGTC.

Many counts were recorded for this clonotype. The CDR3 nucleotides read TGTGCCATCAGTGGCTGGACTAGCGGGCCTCGGGAGCAGTACTTC. Amino acids: CAISGWTSGPREQYF. The V and J genes are TRBV10-3 and TRBJ2-7, with TRBD2 matching 11 bases. The ends lost 4 bases at V and 7 bases at J; junction bases unmatched: 9. The CDR3 runs 15 residues. The V gene's germline CDR1 is ENHRY and CDR2 SYGVKD.

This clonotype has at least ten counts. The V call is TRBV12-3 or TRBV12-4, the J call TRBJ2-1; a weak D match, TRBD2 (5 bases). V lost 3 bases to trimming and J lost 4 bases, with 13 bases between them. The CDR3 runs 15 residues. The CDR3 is CASSFSVLAYNEQFF. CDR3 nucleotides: TGTGCCAGCAGTTTCTCCGTCCTAGCTTACAATGAGCAGTTCTTC.

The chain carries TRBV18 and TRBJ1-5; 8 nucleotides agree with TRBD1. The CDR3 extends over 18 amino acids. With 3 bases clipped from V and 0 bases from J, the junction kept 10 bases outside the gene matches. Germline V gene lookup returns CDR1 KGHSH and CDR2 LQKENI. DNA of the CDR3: TGTGCCAGCTCACCGGGGACAGGAAACGAGGTTAGCAATCAGCCCCAGCATTTT. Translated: CASSPGTGNEVSNQPQHF. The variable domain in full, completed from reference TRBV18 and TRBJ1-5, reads NAGVMQNPRHLVRRRGQEARLRCSPMKGHSHVYWYRQLPEEGLKFMVYLQKENIIDESGMPKERFSAEFPKEGPSILRIQQVVRGDSAAYFCASSPGTGNEVSNQPQHFGDGTRLSIL.

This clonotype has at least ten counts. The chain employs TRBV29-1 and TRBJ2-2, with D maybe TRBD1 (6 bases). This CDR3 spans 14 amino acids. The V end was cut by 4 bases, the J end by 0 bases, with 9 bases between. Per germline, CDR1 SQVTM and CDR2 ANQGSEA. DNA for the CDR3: TGCAGCGTTGGGCGACAGGCGAACACCGGGGAGCTGTTTTTT. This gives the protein CSVGRQANTGELFF.

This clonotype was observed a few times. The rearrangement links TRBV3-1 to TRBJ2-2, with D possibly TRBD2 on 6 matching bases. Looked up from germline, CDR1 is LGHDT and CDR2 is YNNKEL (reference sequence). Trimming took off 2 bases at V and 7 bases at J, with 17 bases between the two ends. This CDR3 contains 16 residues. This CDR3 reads CASSQSRGIGGGELFF. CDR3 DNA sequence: TGTGCCAGCAGCCAATCGCGCGGGATCGGCGGCGGGGAGCTGTTTTTT. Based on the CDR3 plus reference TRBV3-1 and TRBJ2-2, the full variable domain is DTAVSQTPKYLVTQMGNDKSIKCEQNLGHDTMYWYKQDSKKFLKIMFSYNNKELIINETVPNRFSPKSPDKAHLNLHINSLELGDSAVYFCASSQSRGIGGGELFFGEGSRLTVL.

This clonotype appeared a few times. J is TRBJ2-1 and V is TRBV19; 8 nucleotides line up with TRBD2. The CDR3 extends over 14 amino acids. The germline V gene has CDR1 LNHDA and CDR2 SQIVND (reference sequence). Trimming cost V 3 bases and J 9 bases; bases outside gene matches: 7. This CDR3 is CASSMIAGNAEQFF. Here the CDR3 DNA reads TGTGCCAGTAGTATGATAGCGGGAAACGCTGAGCAGTTCTTC.

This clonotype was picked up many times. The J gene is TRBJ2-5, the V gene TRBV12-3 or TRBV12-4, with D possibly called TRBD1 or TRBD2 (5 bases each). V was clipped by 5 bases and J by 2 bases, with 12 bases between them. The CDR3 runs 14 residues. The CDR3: CASSPGTTQETQYF. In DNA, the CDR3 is TGTGCCAGCAGTCCCGGGACGACTCAAGAGACCCAGTACTTC.

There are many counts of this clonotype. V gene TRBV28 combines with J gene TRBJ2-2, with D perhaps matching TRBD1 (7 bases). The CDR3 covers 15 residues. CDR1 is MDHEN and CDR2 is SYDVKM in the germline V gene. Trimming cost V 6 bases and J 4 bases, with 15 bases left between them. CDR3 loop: CASSPGGRSTGELFF. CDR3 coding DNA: TGTGCCAGCAGCCCAGGGGGGCGTAGCACCGGGGAGCTGTTTTTT.